Each of the 20 T cell receptor beta chains below was sequenced from the same sample in a study of T cell responses to AZD1222 COVID-19 vaccine. Sequencing was performed with immunoSEQ multiplex PCR; in TCRdb, only in-frame clones are kept and a portion is missing. The sample lists roughly 77,000 clones, roughly nine tenths occurring once. The specimen comprised peripheral blood, sampled 28 days after the second AZD1222 dose. The origin of the receptors is an adult who received the AZD1222 COVID-19 vaccine.

The CDR3 spells CASSPQKYVNSPLHF. The CDR3 DNA is TGTGCCAGCAGCCCTCAGAAGTATGTTAATTCACCCCTCCACTTT. The rearrangement links TRBV3-1 (or the pseudogene TRBV3-2) to TRBJ1-6; no firm D call. V was pared by 4 bases and J by 6 bases, with 13 bases between. CDR3 length: 15 amino acids. Germline-derived CDR1 and CDR2 are LGHDT and YNNKEL (reference sequence).

The chain couples TRBV27 to TRBJ2-3; 11 bases agree with TRBD2. The V gene's germline CDR1 is MNHEY and CDR2 SMNVEV (reference sequence). V gave up 6 bases and J gave up 0 bases; unmatched junction bases: 5. This CDR3 spans 16 amino acids. The CDR3 sequence is CASSPRTSGSTDTQYF. As DNA, the CDR3 is TGTGCCAGCAGCCCGCGGACTAGCGGGAGCACAGATACGCAGTATTTT.

By proportion, this clone is medium-sized. V and J are TRBV28 and TRBJ2-7; 12 nucleotides agree with TRBD2. Germline V lookup: CDR1 MDHEN, CDR2 SYDVKM. After removal of 5 bases from V and 2 bases from J, the junction contained 16 bases not matched to a gene. This CDR3 has 19 amino acids. The CDR3 protein is CASSLGLAGSLPKTYEQYF. The CDR3 DNA reads TGTGCCAGCAGTCTCGGACTAGCGGGATCCTTACCCAAGACCTACGAGCAGTACTTC.

CDR3 bases: TGTGCCAGCAGTGTTTCCTCCGCCCGGCGAAGCACAGATACGCAGTATTTT. It specifies CASSVSSARRSTDTQYF. This chain links TRBV2 with TRBJ2-3; D gene ambiguous. Looked up from germline, CDR1 is SNHLY and CDR2 is FYNNEI. Trimming stripped 4 bases from V and 0 bases from J, with 17 bases between. The CDR3 spans 17 residues. Together with reference TRBV2 and TRBJ2-3, the CDR3 gives the full variable domain: EPEVTQTPSHQVTQMGQEVILRCVPISNHLYFYWYRQILGQKVEFLVSFYNNEISEKSEIFDDQFSVERPDGSNFTLKIRSTKLEDSAMYFCASSVSSARRSTDTQYFGPGTRLTVL.

The chain uses TRBV21-1 and TRBJ1-6; TRBD1, as called in the table, went unchecked against the DNA. TRBV21-1 is a documented pseudogene. The CDR3 is 19 amino acids. The CDR3 bases are TGTGCCAGCAGCAAAATGGGCCTAACAGGACCTGTGCATAATTCACCCCTCCACTTT. Its protein is CASSKMGLTGPVHNSPLHF.

This chain joins TRBV3-1 (or the pseudogene TRBV3-2) and TRBJ1-3; unclear D gene. Germline values: CDR1 LGHDT, CDR2 YNNKEL (reference sequence). V shed 6 bases and J shed 0 bases, with 6 bases lying between them. The CDR3 consists of 13 residues. CDR3: CASRLTSGNTIYF. Here the CDR3 DNA reads TGTGCCAGCAGACTAACCTCTGGAAACACCATATATTTT.

This chain connects TRBV6-5 to TRBJ2-7, with D unresolved. The V gene lost 4 bases and the J gene lost 4 bases, with 5 bases spanning the gap. The length of the CDR3 is 11 residues. Looked up from germline, CDR1 is MNHEY and CDR2 is SVGAGI. The CDR3 reads CASSWRYEQYF. The DNA of the CDR3 is TGTGCCAGCAGTTGGCGATACGAGCAGTACTTC.

CDR3 sequence: CASSSSGRYNEQFF. The CDR3 DNA follows: TGTGCCAGCAGTTCTAGCGGGAGGTACAATGAGCAGTTCTTC. The chain has TRBV6-5 and TRBJ2-1; 11 bases line up with TRBD2. Trimming took 4 bases from V and 4 from J; bases not matched to a gene: 0. The CDR3 extends over 14 amino acids. Germline CDR1 MNHEY, CDR2 SVGAGI.

The chain links TRBV13 to TRBJ2-7; D is perhaps TRBD2 (5 bases). V was shortened by 2 bases and J by 6 bases, with 11 bases between the two germline ends. The germline V gene has CDR1 PRHDT and CDR2 FYEKMQ (reference sequence). The CDR3 has 13 amino acids. CDR3 DNA sequence: TGTGCCAGCAGCTTATCGGGAACGGGCGAGCAGTACTTC. Translating gives CASSLSGTGEQYF.

The sample holds a few counts of this clone. The rearrangement links TRBV10-1 to TRBJ2-7, with D maybe TRBD1 (6 bases). Deletions cut 6 bases from V and 4 bases from J, with 10 bases between. CDR3 size: 12 residues. Germline V CDR1 and CDR2: WNHNN, SYGVQD (reference sequence). DNA of the CDR3: TGCGCCAGCAGCAAACAGGGTTACGAGCAGTACTTC. Amino acid sequence: CASSKQGYEQYF.

This rearrangement joins TRBV6-2 or TRBV6-3 to TRBJ1-1, with D possibly TRBD1 on 5 matching bases. The CDR3 runs 13 residues. Trimming removed 6 bases from V and 3 bases from J, with 11 bases in between. The germline V gene encodes CDR1 MNHEY and CDR2 SVGEGT. The CDR3 loop is CASSRDRYTEAFF. CDR3 sequence (DNA): TGTGCCAGCAGCCGCGACAGATACACTGAAGCTTTCTTT.

The V gene is TRBV15, the J gene TRBJ1-6; a weak D match, TRBD1 (5 bases). CDR1 and CDR2 from the germline V gene are LNHNV and YYDKDF (reference sequence). The CDR3 contains 14 residues. Trimming pared 0 bases from V and 10 bases from J, leaving 10 bases between. The CDR3 spells CATSRDQGGSPLHF. CDR3 nucleotide sequence: TGTGCCACCAGCAGAGACCAGGGCGGATCACCCCTCCACTTT.

This CDR3 is CASSLEKGRVGYTF. In DNA, the CDR3 is TGTGCCAGCAGCCTCGAAAAGGGGAGGGTCGGCTACACCTTC. The V gene is TRBV6-1, the J gene TRBJ1-2; D is perhaps TRBD1 (5 bases). Germline CDR1 and CDR2: MNHNS and SASEGT. V was pared by 6 bases and J by 8 bases, with 19 bases between. The CDR3 has 14 residues.

This sequence joins TRBV19 and TRBJ1-2; 9 nucleotides align to TRBD1. CDR1 is LNHDA, CDR2 SQIVND, per germline (reference sequence). Trimming cost V 7 bases and J 5 bases; bases outside gene matches: 8. The CDR3 loop spans 14 amino acids. The CDR3 sequence is CASTASGTGYGYTF. In DNA, the CDR3 is TGTGCCAGTACCGCTTCCGGGACAGGGTATGGCTACACCTTC.

The V gene is TRBV6-6, the J gene TRBJ1-1, with 10 bases fitting TRBD1. CDR3 length equals 14 residues. The V and J ends lost 7 bases and 4 bases, in that order; junction bases with no gene match: 6. CDR1 MNHNY and CDR2 SVGAGI come from the germline V gene (reference sequence). The CDR3 spells CASTRGQGFTEAFF. The CDR3 coding sequence is TGTGCCAGCACCCGGGGACAGGGGTTCACTGAAGCTTTCTTT.

V gene TRBV3-1 (or the pseudogene TRBV3-2) combines with J gene TRBJ2-1; TRBD2 agrees at 10 bases. The CDR3 runs 14 residues. From germline, CDR1 is LGHDT and CDR2 YNNKEL (reference sequence). The junction had 7 bases not matched to a gene; V was cut back by 2 bases and J by 12 bases. The CDR3 protein is CASSQSSGSAWQFF. CDR3 DNA: TGTGCCAGCAGCCAATCTAGCGGGAGTGCATGGCAGTTCTTC.

CDR3 protein: CASSIRGGEFYGYTF. In DNA, the CDR3 is TGTGCCAGTAGTATACGGGGGGGCGAATTTTATGGCTACACCTTC. V gene TRBV19 combines with J gene TRBJ1-2; a possible D gene is TRBD1 (6 bases). The CDR3 is 15 amino acids. V lost 2 bases to trimming and J lost 5 bases, with 15 bases between them. Germline V lookup: CDR1 LNHDA, CDR2 SQIVND (reference sequence).

This clone was detected once. V and J are TRBV28 and TRBJ2-2, with 7 nucleotides matching TRBD2. V lost 10 bases, J lost 1 base, and 9 bases stayed unmatched. Germline V gives CDR1 MDHEN, CDR2 SYDVKM. This CDR3 is 15 amino acids long. The CDR3 region is CATVGRGWNTGELFF. In DNA, the CDR3 is TGTGCCACCGTTGGGAGGGGATGGAACACCGGGGAGCTGTTTTTT.

The chain joins TRBV29-1 to TRBJ1-2; TRBD1 aligns across 10 bases. Trimming at V came to 4 bases and at J to 12 bases, leaving 5 bases not matched to a gene. Germline-derived CDR1 and CDR2 are SQVTM and ANQGSEA. This CDR3 has 11 amino acids. CDR3: CSVGGQGKNTF. For the CDR3, the DNA is TGCAGCGTTGGGGGACAGGGGAAGAACACCTTC.

V usage is TRBV7-2 and J usage is TRBJ1-1, with unresolved D. The CDR3 covers 13 residues. Germline V lookup: CDR1 SGHTA, CDR2 FQGNSA. V was pared by 6 bases and J by 1 base, with 9 bases between. The chain's CDR3 is CASSLRGNTEAFF. Written as DNA, the CDR3 is TGTGCCAGCAGTTTACGGGGGAACACTGAAGCTTTCTTT.